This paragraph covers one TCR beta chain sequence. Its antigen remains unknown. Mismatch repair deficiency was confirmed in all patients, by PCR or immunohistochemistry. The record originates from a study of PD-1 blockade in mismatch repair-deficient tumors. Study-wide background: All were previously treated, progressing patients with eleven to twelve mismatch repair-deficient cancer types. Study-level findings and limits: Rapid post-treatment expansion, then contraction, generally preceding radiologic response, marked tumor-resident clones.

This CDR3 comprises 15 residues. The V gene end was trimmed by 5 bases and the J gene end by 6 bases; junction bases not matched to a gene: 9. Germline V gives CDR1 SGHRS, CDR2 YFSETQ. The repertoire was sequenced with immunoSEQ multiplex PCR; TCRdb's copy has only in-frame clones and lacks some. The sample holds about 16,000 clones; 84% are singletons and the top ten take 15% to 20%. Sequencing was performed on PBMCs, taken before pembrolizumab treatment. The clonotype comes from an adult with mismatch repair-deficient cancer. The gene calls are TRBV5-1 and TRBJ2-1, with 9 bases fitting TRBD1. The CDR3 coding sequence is TGCGCCAGCAGTCTCTCCGGACAGGGGTTCAATGAGCAGTTCTTC. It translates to CASSLSGQGFNEQFF.